One and the same sample provided the 26 T cell receptor beta chains below, sequenced in a study of OX40 agonist ivuxolimab in advanced cancers. Repertoires were generated with immunoSEQ multiplex PCR, while TCRdb's copy carries only in-frame clones and drops some. This sample yields 70,000 to 80,000 clones, of which 86% are seen a single time; over 0.6% belongs to the top ten. Sequences were derived from CD4+ or CD8+ T cells sorted from blood, sampled in a trial of the OX40 agonist ivuxolimab. All receptors come from an adult with an advanced solid tumor such as melanoma, head and neck, liver or kidney cancer.

Only one count was recorded for this clone. The chain employs TRBV10-3 and TRBJ1-4, with D tentatively TRBD1 (6 bases). This CDR3 spans 17 amino acids. The germline V gene has CDR1 ENHRY and CDR2 SYGVKD. V was pared by 3 bases and J by 0 bases, with 14 bases between. The CDR3 here is CAISDTRQATTNEKLFF. CDR3 in DNA: TGTGCCATCAGTGATACCCGACAGGCCACAACTAATGAAAAACTGTTTTTT.

V usage is TRBV11-2 and J usage is TRBJ2-5; tentatively, D is TRBD2 (5 bases). V was pared by 4 bases and J by 0 bases, with 9 bases between. The germline V gene encodes CDR1 SGHAT and CDR2 FQNNGV. The CDR3 is 14 amino acids. CDR3 coding DNA: TGTGCCAGCAGCTCGCGGGCGTACCAAGAGACCCAGTACTTC. Protein product: CASSSRAYQETQYF.

The V and J genes are TRBV30 and TRBJ1-3; D not resolved. CDR1 is GTSNPN and CDR2 is SVGIG in the germline V gene (reference sequence). The V end lost 0 bases, the J end lost 0 bases, and 3 bases lay between the germline ends. The CDR3 length is 13 residues. The CDR3 protein is CAWSVVSGNTIYF. CDR3 nucleotide sequence: TGTGCCTGGAGTGTTGTCTCTGGAAACACCATATATTTT.

V usage is TRBV7-9 and J usage is TRBJ1-3; 8 bases line up with TRBD1. In germline, CDR1 is SEHNR, CDR2 FQNEAQ (reference sequence). Trimming cost V 8 bases and J 0 bases; bases outside gene matches: 6. The length of the CDR3 is 15 residues. CDR3 amino acids: CASQLQGGSGNTIYF. Written as DNA, the CDR3 is TGTGCCAGCCAACTACAGGGGGGCTCTGGAAACACCATATATTTT.

This clone came up a few times. In DNA, the CDR3 is TGTGCCAGCAGCTTAAGGGCCTACACCGGGGAGCTGTTTTTT. Translated: CASSLRAYTGELFF. This chain joins TRBV11-1 and TRBJ2-2; no firm D call. The V gene lost 2 bases and the J gene lost 3 bases, with 7 bases spanning the gap. The CDR3 is 14 amino acids. The germline V gene encodes CDR1 SGHAT and CDR2 FQDESV (reference sequence).

The chain links TRBV19 to TRBJ1-1; a possible D gene is TRBD1 (6 bases). Trimming left V 9 bases short and J 1 base short, with 12 bases between. CDR3 size: 13 residues. Per the germline V gene, CDR1 is LNHDA and CDR2 is SQIVND (reference sequence). CDR3 sequence reads: CASTGTPNTEAFF. The CDR3 coding sequence is TGTGCCAGCACCGGGACACCGAACACTGAAGCTTTCTTT.

CDR3 region: CAISGLAGVETQYF. The CDR3, as DNA: TGTGCCATCTCAGGACTAGCGGGAGTAGAGACCCAGTACTTC. This rearrangement joins TRBV10-3 to TRBJ2-5; 13 positions agree with TRBD2. This CDR3 comprises 14 residues. Trimming removed 8 bases from V and 4 bases from J; junction bases left unmatched: 4. The germline V gene has CDR1 ENHRY and CDR2 SYGVKD.

V gene TRBV29-1 combines with J gene TRBJ1-5; maybe TRBD1 (5 bases). Trimming left V 4 bases short and J 2 bases short, with 15 bases between. This CDR3 comprises 15 residues. The germline gives CDR1 SQVTM, CDR2 ANQGSEA. The CDR3 sequence: CSVAFGGGGNQPQHF. The CDR3 DNA reads TGCAGCGTTGCTTTCGGGGGAGGAGGCAATCAGCCCCAGCATTTT.

The V and J genes are TRBV2 and TRBJ2-3; possible D gene TRBD2, 6 bases. Germline loops: CDR1 SNHLY, CDR2 FYNNEI. V was clipped by 4 bases and J by 1 base, with 12 bases between them. The CDR3 covers 15 residues. CDR3 in DNA: TGTGCCAGCAGTGTAACCGGAGGGGGCACAGATACGCAGTATTTT. It specifies CASSVTGGGTDTQYF.

In this sample, this clone turned up once. The CDR3 DNA is TGTGCCAGCAGCTTAGCTGGCGGGAGTACCTACGAGCAGTACTTC. Amino acid sequence: CASSLAGGSTYEQYF. This chain joins TRBV11-1 and TRBJ2-7; TRBD2 matches 7 bases. CDR3 length equals 15 residues. Germline CDR1 is SGHAT and CDR2 is FQDESV (reference sequence). The V segment lost 0 bases and the J segment 2 bases; nucleotides outside the gene matches: 4.

This clone was found once. The chain combines TRBV7-8 with TRBJ2-7; 10 bases map to TRBD2. Losses at the gene ends were 5 bases for V and 4 bases for J; bases not matched to a gene: 8. CDR1 and CDR2 from the germline V gene are SGHVS and FQNEAQ. The length of the CDR3 is 15 residues. The CDR3 protein is CASSRLAGDRYEQYF. The CDR3, as DNA: TGTGCCAGCAGCAGGCTAGCGGGAGATCGGTACGAGCAGTACTTC.

The CDR3 loop is CASSLGLRQTEAFF. The DNA for the CDR3 is TGTGCCAGCAGCTTGGGACTCCGCCAAACTGAAGCTTTCTTT. The chain has TRBV7-3 and TRBJ1-1, with a possible D match to TRBD1 (5 bases). Germline CDR1 and CDR2: SGHTA and FQGTGA. V lost 3 bases and J 5 bases, leaving 13 bases between the germline ends. The length of the CDR3 is 14 residues. The full variable domain, completed using reference TRBV7-3 and TRBJ1-1, is GAGVSQTPSNKVTEKGKYVELRCDPISGHTALYWYRQSLGQGPEFLIYFQGTGAADDSGLPNDRFFAVRPEGSVSTLKIQRTERGDSAVYLCASSLGLRQTEAFFGQGTRLTVV.

The genes are TRBV7-2 and TRBJ1-4; D may be TRBD1 (6 bases). V dropped 0 bases and J dropped 8 bases, with 13 bases sitting between them. The CDR3 totals 15 residues. CDR1 is SGHTA, CDR2 FQGNSA, per germline. The CDR3 reads CASSLAPGVGEKLFF. CDR3 nucleotide sequence: TGTGCCAGCAGCTTAGCACCAGGGGTAGGAGAAAAACTGTTTTTT.

This sequence joins TRBV11-1 and TRBJ2-6; 9 bases fit TRBD1. CDR3 length: 19 amino acids. Germline lookup yields CDR1 SGHAT and CDR2 FQDESV (reference sequence). With 3 bases clipped from V and 0 bases from J, the junction kept 9 bases outside the gene matches. The CDR3 DNA sequence: TGTGCCAGCAGCTTCTTTCCGGGACAGGGCTACTCTGGGGCCAACGTCCTGACTTTC. This translates into CASSFFPGQGYSGANVLTF.

This sequence joins TRBV29-1 and TRBJ2-7; the D gene is possibly TRBD1 (6 bases). Trimming left V 3 bases short and J 7 bases short, with 13 bases between. The CDR3 is made up of 12 amino acids. Germline V CDR1 and CDR2: SQVTM, ANQGSEA. The CDR3, as DNA: TGCAGCGTTGAGTTGGGGGCCGGGGAGCAGTACTTC. It yields the protein CSVELGAGEQYF.

V usage is TRBV28 and J usage is TRBJ2-5, with a possible D match to TRBD1 (6 bases). Trimming pared 7 bases from V and 5 bases from J, leaving 20 bases between. Germline CDR1 reads MDHEN; CDR2 reads SYDVKM. The length of the CDR3 is 15 residues. CDR3 DNA sequence: TGTGCCAGCAACCCCAGGGGCAGCAAAGCGGAGACCCAGTACTTC. Amino acid sequence: CASNPRGSKAETQYF.

The chain carries TRBV7-2 and TRBJ1-2; D unresolved. The length of the CDR3 is 13 residues. The V end was cut by 3 bases, the J end by 3 bases, with 8 bases between. Germline lookup yields CDR1 SGHTA and CDR2 FQGNSA. The CDR3 nucleotides read TGTGCCAGCAGCTTGAGGAGGGACTATGGCTACACCTTC. Translating it yields CASSLRRDYGYTF.

J is TRBJ2-3 and V is TRBV6-1, with 13 bases identical to TRBD2. The CDR3 has 15 amino acids. The V and J ends lost 10 bases and 2 bases, in that order; junction bases with no gene match: 6. CDR1 and CDR2 from the germline V gene are MNHNS and SASEGT. In DNA, the CDR3 is TGTGCCACCCAAACTAGCGGGAGGGTCACAGATACGCAGTATTTT. Translating it yields CATQTSGRVTDTQYF.

This chain connects TRBV6-6 to TRBJ1-5, with D unresolved. CDR1 is MNHNY and CDR2 is SVGAGI in the germline V gene (reference sequence). The CDR3 contains 15 residues. Trimming pared 7 bases from V and 2 bases from J, leaving 15 bases between. The CDR3 region has the DNA TGTGCCAGCATGCGGGCGTCTTGGGGCAATCAGCCCCAGCATTTT. It yields the protein CASMRASWGNQPQHF.

The rearrangement links TRBV2 to TRBJ2-4; TRBD1 might be the D (6 bases). The CDR3 consists of 11 residues. V was pared by 7 bases and J by 5 bases, with 6 bases between. Germline CDR1 and CDR2: SNHLY and FYNNEI. DNA for the CDR3: TGTGCCAGCAAGGGGGAAAACATTCAGTACTTC. Translating it yields CASKGENIQYF.

This sequence joins TRBV7-2 and TRBJ2-7; D gene ambiguous. The germline gives CDR1 SGHTA, CDR2 FQGNSA. The CDR3 loop spans 13 amino acids. V was clipped by 5 bases and J by 3 bases, with 11 bases between them. DNA of the CDR3: TGTGCCAGCAGCCTGACAAGTTACTACGAGCAGTACTTC. This codes for CASSLTSYYEQYF.

This chain links TRBV27 with TRBJ2-7; tentatively, D is TRBD1 (6 bases). The V gene's germline CDR1 is MNHEY and CDR2 SMNVEV (reference sequence). V shed 0 bases and J shed 4 bases, with 13 bases lying between them. The CDR3 runs 15 residues. CDR3 sequence (DNA): TGTGCCAGCAGTTTATCCACAGGGTCCGGATACGAGCAGTACTTC. Translating gives CASSLSTGSGYEQYF.

This clone was seen a single time. This rearrangement joins TRBV5-5 to TRBJ2-7; tentative D call: TRBD2 (5 bases). The CDR3 contains 11 residues. Germline lookup yields CDR1 SGHKS and CDR2 YYEKEE (reference sequence). Trimming removed 5 bases from V and 6 bases from J, with 9 bases in between. The CDR3 sequence is CASRGDFEQYF. In nucleotides, the CDR3 is TGTGCCAGCAGGGGAGACTTCGAGCAGTACTTC.

V gene TRBV9 combines with J gene TRBJ2-3, with 13 bases matching TRBD2. Germline trimming cut 4 bases from V and 2 bases from J; bases unmatched to any gene: 10. The germline V gene encodes CDR1 SGDLS and CDR2 YYNGEE. The CDR3 has 18 residues. CDR3 region: CASSFATSGGVYTDTQYF. As DNA, the CDR3 is TGTGCCAGCAGCTTCGCTACTAGCGGGGGGGTATACACAGATACGCAGTATTTT.

The rearrangement joins TRBV7-3 to TRBJ2-1, with D tentatively TRBD1 (7 bases). This CDR3 is built from 16 residues. From germline, CDR1 is SGHTA and CDR2 FQGTGA. V lost 2 bases, J lost 6 bases, and 17 bases lay in between. CDR3 nucleotide sequence: TGTGCCAGCAGCTTAGGAGGGGGCTCCAACTTCAATGAGCAGTTCTTC. Translated, it gives CASSLGGGSNFNEQFF.

Here the CDR3 reads CASSKVTFGQGRTEAFF. CDR3 sequence (DNA): TGTGCCAGCAGCAAAGTTACGTTCGGGCAGGGGCGAACTGAAGCTTTCTTT. This sequence joins TRBV21-1 and TRBJ1-1; no DNA check was done on the table's D call, TRBD1. TRBV21-1 counts as a pseudogene. The CDR3 consists of 17 residues.